The clone carrying this TCR beta chain has more than one count but fewer than ten. Its specificity is not known. This record comes from a study of cytotoxic CD8 clonotypes in ibrutinib-treated CLL. Across the study: Of the patients, about twelve were relapsed/refractory, over 14 treatment-naive and approximately 18 IGHV unmutated. Study outcomes and limitations: Sampling times differed between sustained-remission and progressing patients.

V dropped 2 bases and J dropped 2; count of bases not matched to a gene: 4. The CDR3 is 15 amino acids. Looked up from germline, CDR1 is MNHNY and CDR2 is SVGAGI (reference sequence). Sequencing used immunoSEQ multiplex PCR; TCRdb keeps in-frame clones, though not all of them. The sample lists 200,000 or so clones; approximately 75% were seen once. The clonotype was recovered from a human donor with chronic lymphocytic leukemia. This chain connects TRBV6-6 to TRBJ2-7; 9 bases match TRBD2. The specimen was PBMCs, collected after 12 months of ibrutinib treatment. CDR3 amino acids: CASSYGVAGAYEQYF. The CDR3 nucleotides read TGTGCCAGCAGTTACGGGGTAGCGGGAGCCTACGAGCAGTACTTC.